Described below is a single T cell receptor beta chain sequence and its context. The antigen is not known. The record originates from a study of T cell responses to AZD1222 COVID-19 vaccine. Whole-study results and caveats: Baseline seropositivity occurred in only a handful of AZD1222 recipients. Two AZD1222 administrations were followed by greater Spike-specific TCR breadth and depth. No day 14 peak samples; only post-peak repertoires were characterized.

Assay: immunoSEQ multiplex PCR; the TCRdb copy retains only in-frame clones and omits some. This table holds more than 100,000 clones, around nine tenths found once. In germline, CDR1 is MGHRA, CDR2 YSYEKL. V shed 3 bases, J shed 4 bases, and the junction held 10 bases outside the gene matches. The CDR3 covers 16 residues. This rearrangement joins TRBV4-1 to TRBJ1-2, with 8 bases matching TRBD1. Sample: peripheral blood, taken on day 0 of AZD1222 vaccination. This TCR was sampled from an adult in good health. The chain's CDR3 is CASSQAGQGLAYGYTF. The CDR3 nucleotides read TGCGCCAGCAGCCAGGCCGGACAGGGCCTGGCCTATGGCTACACCTTC.